These 21 T cell receptor beta chains originate from one sample sequenced in a study of identical twins. TCRdb passed the 5' RACE reads through MiXCR, listing each CDR3 protein once. The profile shows a few hundred thousand distinct CDR3 sequences, approximately 10% of them singletons. The sample also formed part of further work on yellow fever vaccine responses in identical twins.

The specimen sequenced was PBMCs. These TCRs come from a woman under 30 in good health.

The table lists this clonotype with many counts. The J gene is TRBJ2-2, the V gene TRBV29-1; 7 bases are shared with TRBD2. CDR3 size: 17 residues. Germline assignment: CDR1 SQVTM and CDR2 ANQGSEA. Trimming removed 0 bases from V and 2 bases from J; junction bases left unmatched: 9. The DNA for the CDR3 is TGCAGCGTTGAAGATCTCTACGGGAGGACCAACACCGGGGAGCTGTTTTTT. Translation: CSVEDLYGRTNTGELFF.

This clonotype has at least ten counts. Here the CDR3 reads CASSQYFQGGGYQETQYF. CDR3 bases: TGCGCCAGCAGCCAATACTTCCAAGGAGGAGGCTACCAAGAGACCCAGTACTTC. V and J are TRBV4-3 and TRBJ2-5; D might be TRBD2 (5 bases). Trimming stripped 2 bases from V and 0 bases from J, with 19 bases between. This CDR3 is built from 18 residues. CDR1 and CDR2 from the germline V gene are LGHNA and YSLEER.

This clonotype was observed many times. The chain is built from TRBV6-2 or TRBV6-3 and TRBJ1-3; D not certain. The CDR3 runs 13 residues. V lost 7 bases and J 0 bases, leaving 7 bases between the germline ends. CDR1 and CDR2 (germline): MNHEY, SVGEGT. CDR3 region: CASKPDSGNTIYF. CDR3 sequence (DNA): TGTGCCAGCAAGCCAGACTCTGGAAACACCATATATTTT.

This chain connects TRBV10-3 to TRBJ2-3; 8 bases are shared with TRBD2. The CDR3 has 18 residues. V trimming: 6 bases; J trimming: 2 bases; junction bases outside the gene matches: 16. Germline loops: CDR1 ENHRY, CDR2 SYGVKD. The CDR3: CAISPQGGRKPYTDTQYF. The CDR3 nucleotides read TGTGCCATCAGCCCCCAGGGCGGGAGGAAACCTTACACAGATACGCAGTATTTT.

This clonotype showed up just a few times. The genes are TRBV4-1 and TRBJ2-3, with D possibly being TRBD2 (5 bases). The CDR3 is made up of 17 amino acids. V lost 1 base to trimming and J lost 4 bases, with 18 bases between them. The germline gives CDR1 MGHRA, CDR2 YSYEKL. The CDR3 spells CASSQGGDVRRSDTQYF. The DNA for the CDR3 is TGCGCCAGCAGCCAAGGGGGAGACGTAAGGAGGTCAGATACGCAGTATTTT.

CDR3 region: CASSERTGTSGTAGFYEQYF. In DNA form, the CDR3 reads TGTGCCAGCAGTGAAAGGACCGGGACTAGCGGGACCGCGGGGTTCTACGAGCAGTACTTC. V is TRBV27 and J is TRBJ2-7; TRBD2 matches at 13 bases. CDR3 length: 20 amino acids. V trimming: 5 bases; J trimming: 3 bases; junction bases outside the gene matches: 19. CDR1 and CDR2 (germline): MNHEY, SMNVEV (reference sequence).

This clonotype was detected only a few times. The gene calls are TRBV7-4 and TRBJ2-1, with 8 bases that match TRBD2. Trimming at V came to 4 bases and at J to 0 bases, leaving 23 bases not matched to a gene. The CDR3 sequence is 22 residues long. Germline loops: CDR1 SGHVT, CDR2 SQSDAQ. This CDR3 is CASSSPAGYGSGGRSSYNEQFF. CDR3 DNA: TGTGCCAGCAGCTCCCCAGCAGGATATGGGAGCGGGGGTAGGAGCTCCTACAATGAGCAGTTCTTC.

This clonotype occurred many times. The chain carries TRBV6-2 or TRBV6-3 and TRBJ2-1; tentative D call: TRBD1 (5 bases). The germline CDR1 and CDR2 sequences are MNHEY and SVGEGT. The CDR3 loop spans 16 amino acids. Trimming shortened V by 7 bases and J by 5 bases, and 21 bases separated the two germline ends. The CDR3 bases are TGTGCCAGCACGTTCTCTGGCAGGGCGAAAAACAATGAGCAGTTCTTC. Protein sequence: CASTFSGRAKNNEQFF.

This clonotype was observed a few times. This sequence joins TRBV6-1 and TRBJ1-5; D gene unclear. The CDR3 contains 14 residues. Trimming shortened V by 6 bases and J by 0 bases, and 9 bases separated the two germline ends. Germline loops: CDR1 MNHNS, CDR2 SASEGT. CDR3 nucleotides: TGTGCCAGCAGCGCCGATTATAGCAATCAGCCCCAGCATTTT. Translating it yields CASSADYSNQPQHF.

This clonotype appeared a few times. The V and J genes are TRBV7-2 and TRBJ2-3; perhaps TRBD1 as D (6 bases). Between the trimmed V and J ends, which lost 1 base and 0 bases, there was a span of 14 bases. CDR3 length equals 17 residues. Germline CDR1 SGHTA, CDR2 FQGNSA. The chain's CDR3 is CASSLGKQGTSTDTQYF. The CDR3 DNA follows: TGTGCCAGCAGCTTAGGGAAACAGGGAACTAGCACAGATACGCAGTATTTT.

The J gene is TRBJ1-1, the V gene TRBV11-2, with D maybe TRBD1 (5 bases). V was trimmed by 5 bases and J by 3 bases, leaving 13 bases between them. This CDR3 has 14 residues. Germline CDR1 SGHAT, CDR2 FQNNGV. CDR3 protein: CASSKTGTYTEAFF. CDR3 DNA: TGTGCCAGCAGCAAAACCGGGACCTACACTGAAGCTTTCTTT.

The chain combines TRBV20-1 with TRBJ2-7, with D maybe TRBD1 (6 bases). Germline V gene data show CDR1 as DFQATT and CDR2 as SNEGSKA (reference sequence). CDR3 length equals 12 residues. The ends were cut back, 5 bases at V and 1 base at J, with 9 bases in the middle. The CDR3 DNA sequence: TGCAGTGCTGAACAGGGATCCTACGAGCAGTACTTC. Its protein product is CSAEQGSYEQYF.

This chain joins TRBV6-2 or TRBV6-3 and TRBJ2-1, with 9 positions matching TRBD2. CDR3 size: 11 residues. J lost 11 bases, V lost 7 bases, and 3 bases had no gene match. The germline CDR1 and CDR2 sequences are MNHEY and SVGEGT. Here the CDR3 reads CASTSGDKQFF. The CDR3 coding sequence is TGTGCCAGCACTAGCGGGGATAAGCAGTTCTTC.

The rearrangement joins TRBV12-2 to TRBJ2-3. TRBV12-2 is marked as a pseudogene. The CDR3 runs to 16 residues. CDR3 nucleotides: TGTGCAAGTCGCTTAGGGTTACTAACTAACACAGATACGCAGTATTTT. Residues: CASRLGLLTNTDTQYF.

Regarding this clonotype: A much larger clone lies a single base off, so this may be a read error. V is TRBV11-2 and J is TRBJ2-3; 10 positions match TRBD1. Germline CDR1 and CDR2: SGHAT and FQNNGV. This CDR3 contains 16 residues. V lost 8 bases to trimming and J lost 2 bases; unmatched junction nucleotides: 10. Here the CDR3 reads CASGWGQGKDTDTQYF. CDR3 sequence (DNA): TGTGCCAGCGGCTGGGGACAGGGGAAGGACACAGATACGCAGTATTTT. The variable domain in full, with the rest retrieved from reference TRBV11-2 and TRBJ2-3, is EAGVAQSPRYKIIEKRQSVAFWCNPISGHATLYWYQQILGQGPKLLIQFQNNGVVDDSQLPKDRFSAERLKGVDSTLKIQPAKLEDSAVYLCASGWGQGKDTDTQYFGPGTRLTVL.

The chain employs TRBV18 and TRBJ2-3, with 8 bases fitting TRBD2. The CDR3 has 15 amino acids. Per germline, CDR1 KGHSH and CDR2 LQKENI. Unmatched junction bases numbered 4, after V lost 3 bases and J lost 2 bases. The CDR3: CASSPPGGITDTQYF. CDR3 nucleotide sequence: TGTGCCAGCTCACCCCCGGGAGGGATCACAGATACGCAGTATTTT. The variable domain in full, completed from reference TRBV18 and TRBJ2-3, reads NAGVMQNPRHLVRRRGQEARLRCSPMKGHSHVYWYRQLPEEGLKFMVYLQKENIIDESGMPKERFSAEFPKEGPSILRIQQVVRGDSAAYFCASSPPGGITDTQYFGPGTRLTVL.

This clonotype has at least ten counts. The V and J genes are TRBV12-3 or TRBV12-4 and TRBJ2-3; D is perhaps TRBD2 (7 bases). V gave up 7 bases and J gave up 4 bases, with 12 bases separating them. The CDR3 has 13 amino acids. CDR3 coding DNA: TGTGCCAGCACGGGGGGCCTCTCAGATACGCAGTATTTT. Translated, it gives CASTGGLSDTQYF.

The chain links TRBV24-1 to TRBJ2-7, with a weak D call TRBD1 (6 bases). V was pared by 1 base and J by 5 bases, with 14 bases between. Looked up from germline, CDR1 is KGHDR and CDR2 is SFDVKD. The CDR3 covers 15 residues. CDR3 loop: CATSDFSTGFHEQYF. In nucleotides, the CDR3 is TGTGCCACCAGTGATTTCTCAACAGGGTTCCACGAGCAGTACTTC.

This clonotype occurred a few times. V and J are TRBV7-9 and TRBJ2-3; unclear D gene. This CDR3 has 15 residues. V gave up 2 bases and J gave up 1 base, with 10 bases separating them. Germline V gene data show CDR1 as SEHNR and CDR2 as FQNEAQ (reference sequence). CDR3 residues: CASSLSLGGTDTQYF. DNA for the CDR3: TGTGCCAGCAGCTTATCGCTTGGAGGCACAGATACGCAGTATTTT.

The V and J genes are TRBV7-9 and TRBJ2-1, with 12 bases fitting TRBD1. The CDR3 totals 15 residues. Germline CDR1 reads SEHNR; CDR2 reads FQNEAQ (reference sequence). Trimming took 4 bases from V and 8 from J; bases not matched to a gene: 6. The chain's CDR3 is CASSYGTGGVDEQFF. The CDR3 DNA follows: TGTGCCAGCAGCTACGGGACAGGGGGCGTGGATGAGCAGTTCTTC.

This chain links TRBV1 with TRBJ2-2; TRBD2 reflects the table's D call only, with no check against the DNA. TRBV1 is a recognized pseudogene. The CDR3 length is 15 residues. CDR3 region: CSASLAGGLTGELFF. As DNA, the CDR3 is TGCAGTGCTAGTCTAGCGGGAGGGCTCACCGGGGAGCTGTTTTTT.